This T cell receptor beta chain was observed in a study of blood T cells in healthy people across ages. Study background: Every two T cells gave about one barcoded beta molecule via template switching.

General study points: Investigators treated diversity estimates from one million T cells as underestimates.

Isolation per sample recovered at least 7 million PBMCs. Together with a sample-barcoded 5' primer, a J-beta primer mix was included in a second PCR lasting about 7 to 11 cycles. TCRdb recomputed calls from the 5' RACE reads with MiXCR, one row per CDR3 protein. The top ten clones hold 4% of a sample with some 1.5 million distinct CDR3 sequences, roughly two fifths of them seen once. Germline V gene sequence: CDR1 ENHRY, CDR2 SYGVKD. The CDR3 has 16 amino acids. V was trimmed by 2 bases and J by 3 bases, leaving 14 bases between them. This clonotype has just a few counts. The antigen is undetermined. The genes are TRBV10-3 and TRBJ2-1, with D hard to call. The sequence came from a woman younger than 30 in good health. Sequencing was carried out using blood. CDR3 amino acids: CAISELVPSRYNEQFF. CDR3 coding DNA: TGTGCCATCAGTGAGCTGGTCCCTAGTCGCTACAATGAGCAGTTCTTC.